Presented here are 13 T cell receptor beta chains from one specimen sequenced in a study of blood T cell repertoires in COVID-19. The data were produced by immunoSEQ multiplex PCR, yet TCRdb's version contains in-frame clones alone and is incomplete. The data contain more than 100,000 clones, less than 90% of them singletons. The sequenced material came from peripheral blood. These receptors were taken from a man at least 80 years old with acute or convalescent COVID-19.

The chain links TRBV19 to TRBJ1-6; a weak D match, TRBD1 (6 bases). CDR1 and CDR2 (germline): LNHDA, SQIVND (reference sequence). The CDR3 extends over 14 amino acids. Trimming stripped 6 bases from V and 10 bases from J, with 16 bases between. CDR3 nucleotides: TGTGCCAGTAGCATACAGGGTCCCCAATCACCCCTCCACTTT. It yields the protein CASSIQGPQSPLHF.

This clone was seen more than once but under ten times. The CDR3 spells CAASSPNTEAFF. The DNA for the CDR3 is TGTGCCGCGTCGAGCCCGAACACTGAAGCTTTCTTT. The V gene is TRBV24-1, the J gene TRBJ1-1, with D unclear. The germline V gene encodes CDR1 KGHDR and CDR2 SFDVKD. The CDR3 sequence is 12 residues long. The V and J ends lost 12 bases and 1 base respectively, with 11 bases between them.

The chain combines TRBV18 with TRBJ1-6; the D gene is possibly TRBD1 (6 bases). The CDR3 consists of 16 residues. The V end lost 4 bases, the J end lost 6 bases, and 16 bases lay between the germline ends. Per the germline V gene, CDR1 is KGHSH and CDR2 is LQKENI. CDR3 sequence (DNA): TGTGCCAGCTCACGCGAGAGGACAGCTGCTAATTCACCCCTCCACTTT. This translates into CASSRERTAANSPLHF.

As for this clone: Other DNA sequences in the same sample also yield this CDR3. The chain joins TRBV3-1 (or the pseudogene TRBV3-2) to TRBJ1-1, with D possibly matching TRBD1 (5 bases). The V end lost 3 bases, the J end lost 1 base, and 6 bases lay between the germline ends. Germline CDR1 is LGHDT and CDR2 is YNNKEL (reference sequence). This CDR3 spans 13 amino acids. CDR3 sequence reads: CASSQTANTEAFF. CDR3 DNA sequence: TGTGCCAGCAGCCAGACAGCGAACACTGAAGCTTTCTTT.

In nucleotides, the CDR3 is TGTGCCAGAGGAACAGGGGGCTACGAGCAGTACTTC. Protein sequence: CARGTGGYEQYF. This rearrangement joins TRBV2 to TRBJ2-7; 8 nucleotides agree with TRBD1. This CDR3 is 12 amino acids long. CDR1 and CDR2 (germline): SNHLY, FYNNEI. V lost 9 bases to trimming and J lost 3 bases; unmatched junction nucleotides: 4. The entire variable domain, with the rest obtained from reference TRBV2 and TRBJ2-7, is as follows: EPEVTQTPSHQVTQMGQEVILRCVPISNHLYFYWYRQILGQKVEFLVSFYNNEISEKSEIFDDQFSVERPDGSNFTLKIRSTKLEDSAMYFCARGTGGYEQYFGPGTRLTVT.

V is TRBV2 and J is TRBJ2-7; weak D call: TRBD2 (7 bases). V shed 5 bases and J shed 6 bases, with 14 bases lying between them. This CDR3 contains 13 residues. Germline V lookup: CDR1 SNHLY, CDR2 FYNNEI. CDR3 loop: CASSIRGGGEQYF. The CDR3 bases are TGTGCCAGCAGTATAAGGGGAGGGGGCGAGCAGTACTTC.

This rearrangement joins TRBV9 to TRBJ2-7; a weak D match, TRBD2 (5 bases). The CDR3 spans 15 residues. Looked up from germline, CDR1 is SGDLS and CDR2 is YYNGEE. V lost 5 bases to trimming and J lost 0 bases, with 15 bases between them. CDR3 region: CASSEAGLSSYEQYF. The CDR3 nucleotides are TGTGCCAGCAGTGAGGCGGGCCTCAGCTCCTACGAGCAGTACTTC. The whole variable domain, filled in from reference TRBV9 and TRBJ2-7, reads DSGVTQTPKHLITATGQRVTLRCSPRSGDLSVYWYQQSLDQGLQFLIQYYNGEERAKGNILERFSAQQFPDLHSELNLSSLELGDSALYFCASSEAGLSSYEQYFGPGTRLTVT.

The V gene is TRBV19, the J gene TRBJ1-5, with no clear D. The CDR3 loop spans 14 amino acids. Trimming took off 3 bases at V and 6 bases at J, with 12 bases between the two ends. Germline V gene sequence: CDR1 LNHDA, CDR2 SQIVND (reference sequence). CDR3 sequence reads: CASSIGGDGQPQHF. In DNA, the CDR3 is TGTGCCAGTAGTATTGGCGGGGATGGTCAGCCCCAGCATTTT.

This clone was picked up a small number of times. CDR3 sequence (DNA): TGTGCCAGCAGTTTTACTGGTGAAGCTTTCTTT. Protein: CASSFTGEAFF. The chain is built from TRBV12-3 or TRBV12-4 and TRBJ1-1, with D unclear. This CDR3 is 11 amino acids long. Trimming left V 3 bases short and J 7 bases short, with 6 bases between.

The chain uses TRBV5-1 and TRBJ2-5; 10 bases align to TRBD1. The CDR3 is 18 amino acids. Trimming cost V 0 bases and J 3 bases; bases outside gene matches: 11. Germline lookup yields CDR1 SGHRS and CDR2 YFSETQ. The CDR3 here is CASSLEGRAGQGKETQYF. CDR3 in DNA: TGCGCCAGCAGCTTGGAGGGTCGCGCGGGACAGGGGAAAGAGACCCAGTACTTC.

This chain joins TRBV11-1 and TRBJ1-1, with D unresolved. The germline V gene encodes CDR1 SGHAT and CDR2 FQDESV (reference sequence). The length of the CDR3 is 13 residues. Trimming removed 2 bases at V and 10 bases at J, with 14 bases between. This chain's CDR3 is CASSLQSTRGAFF. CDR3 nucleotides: TGTGCCAGCAGCTTACAGTCGACTCGAGGAGCTTTCTTT. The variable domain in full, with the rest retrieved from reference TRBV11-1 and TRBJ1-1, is EAEVAQSPRYKITEKSQAVAFWCDPISGHATLYWYRQILGQGPELLVQFQDESVVDDSQLPKDRFSAERLKGVDSTLKIQPAELGDSAMYLCASSLQSTRGAFFGQGTRLTVV.

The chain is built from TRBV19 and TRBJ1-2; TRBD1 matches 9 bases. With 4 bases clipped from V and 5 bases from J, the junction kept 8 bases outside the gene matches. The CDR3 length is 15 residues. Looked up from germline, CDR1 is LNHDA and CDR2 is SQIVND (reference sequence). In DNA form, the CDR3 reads TGTGCCAGTAGTACCGCCGGGACAGGGAGATATGGCTACACCTTC. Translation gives CASSTAGTGRYGYTF.

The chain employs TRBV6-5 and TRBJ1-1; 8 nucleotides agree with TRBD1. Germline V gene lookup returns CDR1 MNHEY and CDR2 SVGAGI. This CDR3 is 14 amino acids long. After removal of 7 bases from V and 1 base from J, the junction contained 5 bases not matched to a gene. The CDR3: CASTAGGANTEAFF. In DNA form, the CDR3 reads TGTGCCAGCACCGCAGGGGGCGCGAACACTGAAGCTTTCTTT.